Each of the 2 T cell receptor beta chains below was sequenced from the same sample in a study of long-term antiretroviral therapy in people with HIV. immunoSEQ v3.0 was run at survey level. TCRdb's table, derived via immunoSEQ multiplex PCR, lists solely in-frame clones and lacks some. The table includes 40,000 to 50,000 clones, about 95% detected once. This material consisted of unsorted PBMCs, taken around 9.2 years after starting antiretroviral therapy. Receptors originate from a man younger than 45 with HIV.

V and J are TRBV10-3 and TRBJ1-1, with 9 positions matching TRBD1. In germline, CDR1 is ENHRY, CDR2 SYGVKD. With 2 bases clipped from V and 7 bases from J, the junction kept 2 bases outside the gene matches. The CDR3 consists of 13 residues. The CDR3 spells CAISELTGGEAFF. The CDR3 bases are TGTGCCATCAGTGAGCTGACAGGGGGTGAAGCTTTCTTT.

V usage is TRBV6-5 and J usage is TRBJ2-7, with a weak D call TRBD1 (5 bases). This CDR3 is 13 amino acids long. V was shortened by 4 bases and J by 7 bases, with 14 bases between the two germline ends. Germline assignment: CDR1 MNHEY and CDR2 SVGAGI. DNA for the CDR3: TGTGCCAGCAGTTCCCAGGGTCGGATGGAGCAGTACTTC. Its translation: CASSSQGRMEQYF.